These 31 T cell receptor beta chains came from one sample sequenced in a study of blood T cell repertoires in COVID-19. Clones were sequenced by immunoSEQ multiplex PCR, and TCRdb holds only the in-frame ones, with some missing. The sample lists 210,000 or so clones; under 90% were seen once. What was sequenced was PBMCs or T cells enriched from blood (not recorded which). These receptor sequences come from a woman in her forties or fifties with acute COVID-19.

The rearrangement links TRBV11-2 to TRBJ2-7, with no clear D. CDR1 and CDR2 from the germline V gene are SGHAT and FQNNGV. V was trimmed by 8 bases and J by 4 bases, leaving 9 bases between them. CDR3 length: 11 residues. CDR3 sequence (DNA): TGTGCCAGCGGCCGCAATTACGAGCAGTACTTC. It codes for CASGRNYEQYF.

The chain employs TRBV5-1 and TRBJ1-5; 8 bases align to TRBD1. Germline CDR1 reads SGHRS; CDR2 reads YFSETQ. V lost 0 bases and J lost 4; bases outside the gene matches: 3. The CDR3 extends over 15 amino acids. In nucleotides, the CDR3 is TGCGCCAGCAGCTTGGACGGGACAGGTAATCAGCCCCAGCATTTT. This sequence encodes CASSLDGTGNQPQHF.

This clone was observed a single time. The chain has TRBV11-2 and TRBJ1-1; D ambiguous. The CDR3 loop spans 13 amino acids. Germline CDR1 SGHAT, CDR2 FQNNGV. V lost 6 bases, J lost 6 bases, and 14 bases lay in between. The CDR3 sequence: CASRLPGVPEAFF. CDR3 coding DNA: TGTGCCAGCAGGCTCCCCGGGGTGCCTGAAGCTTTCTTT.

This chain links TRBV2 with TRBJ1-5; 9 positions match TRBD1. Trimming removed 9 bases from V and 7 bases from J; junction bases left unmatched: 4. This CDR3 comprises 12 residues. Germline V CDR1 and CDR2: SNHLY, FYNNEI. This chain's CDR3 is CASTGGGQPQHF. In nucleotides, the CDR3 is TGTGCCAGTACAGGGGGCGGGCAGCCCCAGCATTTT.

This clone has only a few counts. The chain is built from TRBV5-1 and TRBJ2-6; D remains ambiguous. V lost 2 bases, J lost 4 bases, and 13 bases lay in between. The CDR3 length is 16 residues. The germline V gene encodes CDR1 SGHRS and CDR2 YFSETQ. This CDR3 reads CASSFSLLQGANVLTF. CDR3 nucleotide sequence: TGCGCCAGCAGCTTTTCTCTCCTGCAGGGGGCCAACGTCCTGACTTTC.

The chain joins TRBV21-1 to TRBJ2-2; TRBD1 is the table's D call and was not checked against the DNA. TRBV21-1 has pseudogene status. The CDR3 has 21 amino acids. CDR3: CASSNIITSTRQGANTGELFF. For the CDR3, the DNA is TGTGCCAGCAGCAATATAATCACTTCGACCCGACAGGGGGCGAACACCGGGGAGCTGTTTTTT.

This clone was counted a few times. The rearrangement joins TRBV7-8 to TRBJ2-7, with D hard to call. Per germline, CDR1 SGHVS and CDR2 FQNEAQ. V lost 5 bases, J lost 3 bases, and 5 bases lay in between. The CDR3 is 11 amino acids. Here the CDR3 DNA reads TGTGCCAGCAGCCACGGCTACGAGCAGTACTTC. It specifies CASSHGYEQYF. The variable domain in full, completed from reference TRBV7-8 and TRBJ2-7, reads GAGVSQSPRYKVAKRGQDVALRCDPISGHVSLFWYQQALGQGPEFLTYFQNEAQLDKSGLPSDRFFAERPEGSVSTLKIQRTQQEDSAVYLCASSHGYEQYFGPGTRLTVT.

As DNA, the CDR3 is TGTGCCAGCTCACTCGGACAGGGGGAAAAACTGTTTTTT. Amino acid sequence: CASSLGQGEKLFF. The chain links TRBV18 to TRBJ1-4; 9 bases are shared with TRBD1. The V gene end was trimmed by 4 bases and the J gene end by 8 bases; junction bases not matched to a gene: 2. This CDR3 has 13 amino acids. The germline V gene has CDR1 KGHSH and CDR2 LQKENI.

The chain employs TRBV19 and TRBJ2-5; TRBD2 is a possible D gene (6 bases). Trimming shortened V by 1 base and J by 5 bases, and 17 bases separated the two germline ends. The CDR3 length is 16 residues. CDR1 is LNHDA, CDR2 SQIVND, per germline (reference sequence). Written as DNA, the CDR3 is TGTGCCAGTAGTATAGGGCGGGCTAGCGATTTTGAGACCCAGTACTTC. It is translated as CASSIGRASDFETQYF. The full variable domain, rest sourced from reference TRBV19 and TRBJ2-5, is DGGITQSPKYLFRKEGQNVTLSCEQNLNHDAMYWYRQDPGQGLRLIYYSQIVNDFQKGDIAEGYSVSREKKESFPLTVTSAQKNPTAFYLCASSIGRASDFETQYFGPGTRLLVL.

This rearrangement joins TRBV6-6 to TRBJ1-4, with unresolved D. The germline CDR1 and CDR2 sequences are MNHNY and SVGAGI (reference sequence). Trimming took off 5 bases at V and 0 bases at J, with 10 bases between the two ends. This CDR3 is built from 15 residues. CDR3 loop: CASSPPGATNEKLFF. The CDR3 nucleotides are TGTGCCAGCAGTCCGCCGGGTGCAACTAATGAAAAACTGTTTTTT.

This clone was counted a few times. V usage is TRBV2 and J usage is TRBJ2-7, with 12 positions matching TRBD2. J lost 7 bases, V lost 2 bases, and 12 bases had no gene match. From germline, CDR1 is SNHLY and CDR2 FYNNEI. The length of the CDR3 is 17 residues. The CDR3 DNA is TGTGCCAGCAGTGAATCGGGATCTAGCGGGAGGGCCGGTGAGCAGTACTTC. As protein: CASSESGSSGRAGEQYF.

The rearrangement uses TRBV28 and TRBJ2-7, with D perhaps TRBD1 (6 bases). The ends were cut back, 6 bases at V and 2 bases at J, with 17 bases in the middle. CDR3 length: 15 residues. The V gene's germline CDR1 is MDHEN and CDR2 SYDVKM. This chain's CDR3 is CASSRPGTSAYEQYF. CDR3 nucleotides: TGTGCCAGCAGCCGACCCGGGACATCCGCCTACGAGCAGTACTTC. Drawing the rest from reference TRBV28 and TRBJ2-7, the complete variable domain is DVKVTQSSRYLVKRTGEKVFLECVQDMDHENMFWYRQDPGLGLRLIYFSYDVKMKEKGDIPEGYSVSREKKERFSLILESASTNQTSMYLCASSRPGTSAYEQYFGPGTRLTVT.

The chain has TRBV5-1 and TRBJ2-3, with 11 bases lining up with TRBD2. This CDR3 is 17 amino acids long. V lost 4 bases to trimming and J lost 2 bases; unmatched junction nucleotides: 9. The germline gives CDR1 SGHRS, CDR2 YFSETQ. The chain's CDR3 is CASSRSGTSGLTDTQYF. The CDR3 bases are TGCGCCAGCAGCAGGAGCGGGACTAGCGGCCTCACAGATACGCAGTATTTT.

V gene TRBV18 combines with J gene TRBJ1-2; D may be TRBD1 (6 bases). From germline, CDR1 is KGHSH and CDR2 LQKENI. This CDR3 is 15 amino acids long. V lost 2 bases and J lost 0, with 10 bases in between. CDR3 DNA sequence: TGTGCCAGCTCACCAACCGGGACACCTAACTATGGCTACACCTTC. This translates into CASSPTGTPNYGYTF.

The chain carries TRBV27 and TRBJ2-7; 8 positions agree with TRBD2. This CDR3 has 18 residues. Per the germline V gene, CDR1 is MNHEY and CDR2 is SMNVEV (reference sequence). With 0 bases clipped from V and 0 bases from J, the junction kept 10 bases outside the gene matches. CDR3 in amino acids: CASSLSGWSGSSSYEQYF. The CDR3 DNA reads TGTGCCAGCAGTTTATCGGGTTGGAGCGGGAGTAGCTCCTACGAGCAGTACTTC.

The J gene is TRBJ1-5, the V gene TRBV19; D is unclear. The CDR3 has 13 amino acids. The germline V and J ends were trimmed by 3 bases and 10 bases, with 13 bases remaining between them. Germline CDR1 is LNHDA and CDR2 is SQIVND (reference sequence). This chain's CDR3 is CASSIQLLVPQHF. DNA for the CDR3: TGTGCCAGTAGTATCCAACTCCTGGTACCCCAGCATTTT.

The chain carries TRBV5-4 and TRBJ2-7, with 9 positions matching TRBD2. After removal of 4 bases from V and 5 bases from J, the junction contained 13 bases not matched to a gene. Germline V gene sequence: CDR1 SGHNT, CDR2 YYREEE (reference sequence). The CDR3 is 16 amino acids. CDR3: CASSRVAGAPLHEQYF. In nucleotides, the CDR3 is TGTGCCAGCAGCCGAGTAGCGGGAGCGCCCTTACACGAGCAGTACTTC. Variable domain in full (rest from reference TRBV5-4 and TRBJ2-7): ETGVTQSPTHLIKTRGQQVTLRCSSQSGHNTVSWYQQALGQGPQFIFQYYREEENGRGNFPPRFSGLQFPNYSSELNVNALELDDSALYLCASSRVAGAPLHEQYFGPGTRLTVT.

This sequence joins TRBV3-1 (or the pseudogene TRBV3-2) and TRBJ2-5; 7 positions agree with TRBD2. The germline V gene encodes CDR1 LGHDT and CDR2 YNNKEL (reference sequence). V shed 6 bases, J shed 4 bases, and the junction held 11 bases outside the gene matches. The CDR3 totals 15 residues. CDR3 protein: CASSRARGLRETQYF. The CDR3 DNA reads as TGTGCCAGCAGTCGTGCGCGGGGACTAAGAGAGACCCAGTACTTC.

The sample holds one count of this clone. The gene calls are TRBV18 and TRBJ2-5; D perhaps matches TRBD2 (6 bases). The CDR3 covers 16 residues. Between the trimmed V and J ends, which lost 3 bases and 5 bases, there was a span of 19 bases. Germline CDR1 reads KGHSH; CDR2 reads LQKENI. CDR3 sequence (DNA): TGTGCCAGCTCACCGCTACAGGTTGGAGGGCTTGAGACCCAGTACTTC. It specifies CASSPLQVGGLETQYF.

The genes are TRBV4-3 and TRBJ1-2; 10 bases fit TRBD1. V was pared by 1 base and J by 3 bases, with 2 bases of the junction left unmatched. This CDR3 contains 15 residues. CDR1 is LGHNA and CDR2 is YSLEER in the germline V gene. The CDR3 DNA reads as TGCGCCAGCAGCCAAGTTGGGACAGGGGACTATGGCTACACCTTC. It is translated as CASSQVGTGDYGYTF.

The V call is TRBV12-5, the J call TRBJ2-7; 12 bases match TRBD1. This CDR3 is 15 amino acids long. J lost 4 bases, V lost 6 bases, and 7 bases had no gene match. The germline CDR1 and CDR2 sequences are LGHNT and FRNRAP. CDR3 sequence (DNA): TGTGCTAGTGGACCCGGGACAGGGGGCTGGTACGAGCAGTACTTC. Its protein product is CASGPGTGGWYEQYF.

The chain joins TRBV7-8 to TRBJ1-6; D gene unclear. V lost 3 bases to trimming and J lost 7 bases, with 4 bases between them. The CDR3 sequence is 12 residues long. In germline, CDR1 is SGHVS, CDR2 FQNEAQ. As DNA, the CDR3 is TGTGCCAGCAGCTTCTTGAATTCACCCCTCCACTTT. It codes for CASSFLNSPLHF.

This sequence joins TRBV21-1 and TRBJ1-2; no check of the table's D call, TRBD1, against the DNA was made. TRBV21-1 is given as a pseudogene. The CDR3 has 13 residues. The CDR3 nucleotides read TGTGCCAGCAGCCCTTATGGGACACCCCACGGGGCCTTC. It encodes CASSPYGTPHGAF.

The chain carries TRBV3-1 (or the pseudogene TRBV3-2) and TRBJ2-7; 8 bases are shared with TRBD1. The CDR3 is made up of 18 amino acids. CDR1 and CDR2 from the germline V gene are LGHDT and YNNKEL (reference sequence). The V segment lost 0 bases and the J segment 5 bases; nucleotides outside the gene matches: 15. This CDR3 is CASSQESFLGTGVDEQYF. The CDR3 nucleotides read TGTGCCAGCAGCCAAGAATCTTTTCTCGGGACAGGCGTCGACGAGCAGTACTTC.

The V gene is TRBV6-4, the J gene TRBJ2-1; 8 positions match TRBD2. The CDR3 totals 14 residues. The germline V gene encodes CDR1 MRHNA and CDR2 SNTAGT. The V segment lost 5 bases and the J segment 4 bases; nucleotides outside the gene matches: 4. CDR3 amino acids: CASSRGGEYNEQFF. The CDR3 nucleotides read TGTGCCAGCAGTCGGGGGGGGGAATACAATGAGCAGTTCTTC.

The gene calls are TRBV21-1 and TRBJ2-1; TRBD2, the table's D call, lacks a check against the DNA. TRBV21-1 is flagged as a pseudogene. This CDR3 is built from 19 residues. The CDR3 bases are TGTGCCAGCAGCAAAATATTAAGACTAGCGGGAGTTCCCTACAATGAGCAGTTCTTC. Its protein product is CASSKILRLAGVPYNEQFF.

The rearrangement links TRBV7-9 to TRBJ2-5, with D possibly matching TRBD2 (7 bases). This CDR3 contains 16 residues. CDR1 and CDR2 (germline): SEHNR, FQNEAQ (reference sequence). Trimming took 5 bases from V and 7 from J, leaving 23 bases between them. The chain's CDR3 is CASSRDRLREFGTQYF. The CDR3 DNA sequence: TGTGCCAGCAGCCGAGACAGGTTGCGGGAGTTCGGGACCCAGTACTTC.

The V and J genes are TRBV27 and TRBJ1-3; D unclear. Germline V gene data show CDR1 as MNHEY and CDR2 as SMNVEV (reference sequence). The germline V and J ends were trimmed by 2 bases and 0 bases, with 14 bases remaining between them. The CDR3 is 17 residues long. The CDR3 loop reads CASSLRGSRISGNTIYF. The CDR3 DNA is TGTGCCAGCAGTTTACGGGGTTCCCGCATCTCTGGAAACACCATATATTTT.

The chain is built from TRBV7-9 and TRBJ2-1; no clear D gene. This CDR3 has 12 amino acids. V lost 5 bases, J lost 14 bases, and 16 bases lay in between. Germline CDR1 and CDR2: SEHNR and FQNEAQ (reference sequence). The CDR3 region has the DNA TGTGCCAGCAGCCCACCGCGGAGCAGTAAGTTCTTC. This sequence encodes CASSPPRSSKFF.

The J gene is TRBJ2-5, the V gene TRBV19; 7 nucleotides align to TRBD1. The germline gives CDR1 LNHDA, CDR2 SQIVND (reference sequence). V trimming: 6 bases; J trimming: 2 bases; junction bases outside the gene matches: 6. The CDR3 is 14 amino acids. CDR3 sequence reads: CASSAPGQQETQYF. The CDR3 nucleotides are TGTGCCAGTAGCGCCCCGGGACAGCAAGAGACCCAGTACTTC.

The CDR3 nucleotides read TGTGCCAGCAGCTCCAATCCAGGGGACACTGAAGCTTTCTTT. It encodes CASSSNPGDTEAFF. The chain combines TRBV11-3 with TRBJ1-1, with D possibly TRBD1 on 6 matching bases. The CDR3 sequence is 14 residues long. From germline, CDR1 is SGHNT and CDR2 YENEEA. Trimming pared 4 bases from V and 3 bases from J, leaving 12 bases between.